This TCR beta chain is from a study of PD-1 blockade in mismatch repair-deficient tumors. This clone was seen a single time. The CDR3 contains 15 residues. CDR1 SGDLS and CDR2 YYNGEE come from the germline V gene. The ends were cut back, 0 bases at V and 4 bases at J, with 11 bases in the middle. Some clones are missing from TCRdb's copy, which holds only in-frame ones; the method was immunoSEQ multiplex PCR. The sample lists 20,000 to 30,000 clones; about 81% were seen once. This TCR was sampled from an adult with mismatch repair-deficient cancer. The source was PBMCs, collected before pembrolizumab treatment. The rearrangement uses TRBV9 and TRBJ1-3; D unclear. CDR3: CASSVGGGSGNTIYF. The CDR3 DNA follows: TGTGCCAGCAGCGTAGGGGGAGGGTCCGGAAACACCATATATTTT.